This T cell receptor (beta chain) comes out of a study of T-cell reconstitution after alpha-beta-depleted transplantation in children (dated by TCRdb to 2016 to 2017). For the wider study: Using TCR repertoire profiling, the study quantitatively followed how T-cell immune reconstitution unfolded in children after TCRalphabeta/CD19-depleted allogeneic hematopoietic cell transplantation.

The receptor library was made with PCR. Data came from an Illumina HiSeq 2500. Molecular barcoding was employed in the preparation of TCR libraries, with unique molecular identifiers being used to normalize TCRbeta repertoire quantification. TCRdb ran its own pipeline on the public reads, namely fastp trimming at Q25 and MiXCR clone calling, and kept in-frame beta chains. Entries are consolidated by CDR3 protein sequence, retaining the most common genes and DNA. The sample table lists hundreds of thousands of distinct CDR3 sequences, around 13% of them with a count of one. The ten top clones hold roughly 0.77% of the sample. Paper-wide results and their limitations: Over the following months the frequencies of hyperexpanded clones went down, and after one year T-cell counts and TCRbeta diversity were mostly credited to newly produced T cells. Apparently early alphabetaT-cell count recovery about two months after transplant reportedly relied on only several hundred rapidly expanded clones derived from non-depleted graft cells. In some patients, the high TCRbeta diversity seen at day 60 was put down to recipient T cells and intrathymic progenitors that had survived conditioning.

As for this clonotype: No antigen is known for it. It may be a read error: a sequence one base away is much more abundant.

Reading the label with the study, this specimen's treatment or condition is: allogeneic hematopoietic cell transplantation with graft depleted of TCRalphabeta T cells and CD19 B cells. Transplant recipients were children who received TCRalphabeta/CD19-depleted allogeneic hematopoietic cell grafts. V is pared back by 5 bases and J by 4 bases, with 15 bases lying between the germline termini. Including the terminal cysteine and phenylalanine, the CDR3 comprises 14 residues. Of all the DNA, just the CDR3 is kept, 42 bases in frame from base 1. Looking up the germline V gene (reference sequence) yields CDR1 DFQATT and CDR2 SNEGSKA.

Sequencing used PBMCs, obtained before TCRalphabeta/CD19-depleted stem cell transplant. This receptor was taken from a girl aged 2 to 9 with congenital amegakaryocytic thrombocytopenia, due to receive a stem cell transplant. This sequence uses TRBV20-1 and TRBJ2-1; the D gene is perhaps TRBD2, from 5 matching bases. The sequenced DNA: TGCAGTGCTTGGGGAGTAGCTCGGTACAATGAGCAGTTCTTC. Its product reads: CSAWGVARYNEQFF.